Listed below are T cell receptor beta chains from one sample, sequenced in a study of CXCR3-negative and CXCR3-positive naive CD8 T cells. TCRdb re-analyzed the 5' RACE reads; it lists each CDR3 protein once, without DNA. The ten most abundant clones cover about 0.44% of a sample with 150,000 to 180,000 distinct CDR3 sequences. Sequencing input: naive CXCR3+ CD8+ T cells from blood. The receptor set was obtained from a human donor in good health. Some clones in this sample may be carry-over from other donors' samples. The CDR3 runs from the conserved cysteine through the conserved F or W.

CDR3 protein: CASKPGEWYGYTF
J gene: TRBJ1-2
V gene: TRBV6-5

CDR3 protein: CATSEGDRDTGELFF
J gene: TRBJ2-2
V gene: TRBV24-1

CDR3 protein: CASSYFPGQGACGYTF
J gene: TRBJ1-2
V gene: TRBV6-7

CDR3 protein: CASSQEAGRTGDTQYF
J gene: TRBJ2-3
V gene: TRBV4-1

CDR3 protein: CASSQHGASNQPQHF
J gene: TRBJ1-5
V gene: TRBV7-8

CDR3 protein: CASSFMGHTEAFF
J gene: TRBJ1-1
V gene: TRBV12-3/TRBV12-4

CDR3 protein: CSARDSRGGNYGYTF
J gene: TRBJ1-2
V gene: TRBV20-1

CDR3 protein: CASSLDSEGAFF
J gene: TRBJ1-1
V gene: TRBV28

CDR3 protein: CASSAGTAIEAFF
J gene: TRBJ1-1
V gene: TRBV19

CDR3 protein: CASSLDNALAQTYEQYF
J gene: TRBJ2-7
V gene: TRBV11-2

CDR3 protein: CASSVERTGKNQPQHF
J gene: TRBJ1-5
V gene: TRBV9

CDR3 protein: CSAEGDSYGYTF
J gene: TRBJ1-2
V gene: TRBV29-1

CDR3 protein: CASSYVPSGSSYNEQFF
J gene: TRBJ2-1
V gene: TRBV6-5

CDR3 protein: CASSFSPPSTDTQYF
J gene: TRBJ2-3
V gene: TRBV12-3/TRBV12-4

CDR3 protein: CASTTGRDRVVNTIYF
J gene: TRBJ1-3
V gene: TRBV7-4

CDR3 protein: CASSRPYPSGMNAGELFF
J gene: TRBJ2-2
V gene: TRBV21-1

CDR3 protein: CSARRVAGQFYEQYF
J gene: TRBJ2-7
V gene: TRBV20-1

CDR3 protein: CASSSGERGTGDTIYF
J gene: TRBJ1-3
V gene: TRBV7-7

CDR3 protein: CASSDSGTSSYNEQFF
J gene: TRBJ2-1
V gene: TRBV6-4

CDR3 protein: CASSLVDGGRKTQYF
J gene: TRBJ2-5
V gene: TRBV7-7

CDR3 protein: CSARGQEETEAFF
J gene: TRBJ1-1
V gene: TRBV20-1

CDR3 protein: CASSGTGITYSNQPQHF
J gene: TRBJ1-5
V gene: TRBV2

CDR3 protein: CASSLGGHSEQFF
J gene: TRBJ2-1
V gene: TRBV11-2

CDR3 protein: CSVEVPGGSGNTIYF
J gene: TRBJ1-3
V gene: TRBV29-1

CDR3 protein: CASSLTPGTLNTGELFF
J gene: TRBJ2-2
V gene: TRBV5-5

CDR3 protein: CASSPRDGSYNEQFF
J gene: TRBJ2-1
V gene: TRBV4-1

CDR3 protein: CASSTSGSGTDTQYF
J gene: TRBJ2-3
V gene: TRBV28

CDR3 protein: CASSLGTEETQYF
J gene: TRBJ2-5
V gene: TRBV5-1

CDR3 protein: CASSYKQGGDNQPQHF
J gene: TRBJ1-5
V gene: TRBV7-8

CDR3 protein: CASSQEEGQAFIYQETQYF
J gene: TRBJ2-5
V gene: TRBV3-1

CDR3 protein: CASSSQGASGANVLTF
J gene: TRBJ2-6
V gene: TRBV6-6

CDR3 protein: CATSDSQTGFPSGDIQYF
J gene: TRBJ2-4
V gene: TRBV24-1

CDR3 protein: CASTMNGTPLDGEQYF
J gene: TRBJ2-7
V gene: TRBV12-3/TRBV12-4

CDR3 protein: CASSPLAGGLDEQYF
J gene: TRBJ2-7
V gene: TRBV7-8